A selection of T cell receptor beta chains follows, all from one sample in a study of cytomegalovirus exposure and HLA in healthy donors. The table came from immunoSEQ multiplex PCR; TCRdb's copy has only in-frame clones and leaves some out. The sample lists 150,000 to 200,000 clones; approximately 84% were seen once. Sequenced: PBMCs. These receptors all stem from a man aged 30-40 years in good health and CMV-seropositive. Each CDR3 is given with its conserved first and last residue. The order of the fields is J gene, V gene, D gene, clone size, CDR3 protein, CDR3 DNA. D genes are given only for firm matches. Size tells how often a clone was seen (once, few, many) or the class of an expanded clone, and some rows leave it out.

TRBJ2-3,TRBV9,-,-,CASSVASDTQYF,TGTGCCAGCAGCGTAGCTTCAGATACGCAGTATTTT
TRBJ1-5,TRBV23-1,-,-,CASSHTQGRGVYSNQPQHF,TGCGCCAGCAGTCACACTCAGGGGAGGGGAGTCTATAGCAATCAGCCCCAGCATTTT
TRBJ2-3,TRBV28,TRBD2,-,CASSSLAGGRDTQYF,TGTGCCAGCAGTTCTCTAGCGGGGGGGCGAGATACGCAGTATTTT
TRBJ1-1,TRBV19,-,few,CASTEGRLNTEAFF,TGTGCCAGTACAGAGGGCAGACTGAACACTGAAGCTTTCTTT
TRBJ2-7,TRBV5-6,-,-,CASSLDSRYEQYF,TGTGCCAGCAGCTTGGACTCGCGCTACGAGCAGTACTTC
TRBJ2-7,TRBV28,TRBD1,-,CASSSPGQGIFYEQYF,TGTGCCAGCAGCTCACCGGGACAGGGAATTTTCTACGAGCAGTACTTC
TRBJ1-3,TRBV19,-,few,CASSDTGGSGNTIYF,TGTGCCAGTAGTGATACCGGGGGCTCTGGAAACACCATATATTTT
TRBJ1-2,TRBV5-4,TRBD1,few,CASKQGEGTYGYTF,TGTGCCAGCAAACAGGGGGAGGGAACTTATGGCTACACCTTC
TRBJ2-5,TRBV5-6,-,once,CASSLDGGVQGAQYF,TGTGCCAGCAGCTTGGATGGAGGGGTCCAAGGAGCCCAGTACTTC
TRBJ1-4,TRBV9,TRBD1,-,CASSSLTGGVEKLFF,TGTGCCAGCAGCTCGCTGACAGGGGGCGTGGAAAAACTGTTTTTT
TRBJ1-5,TRBV5-1,-,-,CASSLEAGLNQPQHF,TGCGCCAGCAGCTTGGAGGCAGGTCTCAATCAGCCCCAGCATTTT
TRBJ1-1,TRBV9,-,-,CASSGDGGNAEAFF,TGTGCCAGCAGCGGCGATGGGGGGAACGCTGAAGCTTTCTTT
TRBJ1-2,TRBV19,TRBD1,-,CASRITGAGYGYTF,TGTGCCAGCCGAATAACAGGGGCCGGCTATGGCTACACCTTC
TRBJ2-7,TRBV29-1,TRBD1,-,CSVTGGDEQYF,TGCAGCGTGACAGGGGGGGACGAGCAGTACTTC
TRBJ2-3,TRBV7-8,TRBD2,-,CASSAWTSGDTDTQYF,TGTGCCAGCAGCGCTTGGACTAGCGGGGACACAGATACGCAGTATTTT
TRBJ2-1,TRBV19,-,-,CASSTPVWQGYNEQFF,TGTGCCAGTAGTACACCGGTATGGCAGGGGTACAATGAGCAGTTCTTC
TRBJ2-6,TRBV4-3,-,-,CASSLTGTPVGSGANVLTF,TGCGCCAGCAGCCTGACCGGGACACCGGTGGGCTCTGGGGCCAACGTCCTGACTTTC
TRBJ2-6,TRBV11-2,-,-,CASSKIGVLDSGANVLTF,TGTGCCAGCAGCAAAATCGGGGTCCTAGACTCTGGGGCCAACGTCCTGACTTTC
TRBJ1-4,TRBV7-9,-,-,CATTGSREKLFF,TGTGCCACAACAGGGTCTCGAGAAAAACTGTTTTTT
TRBJ2-2,TRBV19,TRBD2,-,CASRRGANTGELFF,TGTGCCAGTCGACGGGGGGCGAACACCGGGGAGCTGTTTTTT
TRBJ2-5,TRBV4-2,-,-,CASSQGGRDQETQYF,TGTGCCAGCAGCCAAGGCGGCAGGGACCAAGAGACCCAGTACTTC
TRBJ2-1,TRBV13,-,-,CASSLGVGVAAFYNEQFF,TGTGCCAGCAGCTTAGGGGTTGGGGTAGCGGCTTTCTACAATGAGCAGTTCTTC
TRBJ1-1,TRBV7-9,TRBD1,few,CASSFKGATTEAFF,TGTGCCAGCAGCTTTAAGGGGGCGACCACTGAAGCTTTCTTT
TRBJ1-3,TRBV28,-,-,CASGGSQGNTIYF,TGTGCCTCGGGGGGGTCCCAAGGAAACACCATATATTTT
TRBJ1-1,TRBV29-1,TRBD1,-,CSVGTGIEAFF,TGCAGCGTCGGGACAGGGATTGAAGCTTTCTTT
TRBJ2-3,TRBV5-1,TRBD2,-,CASSLEAGGTDTQYF,TGCGCCAGCAGCTTGGAGGCGGGGGGCACAGATACGCAGTATTTT
TRBJ1-5,TRBV6-4,TRBD1,-,CASSLTGDGNQPQHF,TGTGCCAGCAGCCTGACAGGGGATGGCAATCAGCCCCAGCATTTT
TRBJ1-6,TRBV7-2,-,-,CASSGSGSPLHF,TGTGCCAGCTCAGGGTCCGGTTCACCCCTCCACTTT
TRBJ2-1,TRBV4-2,TRBD2,-,CASSQDVAGGYNEQFF,TGTGCCAGCAGCCAAGATGTAGCGGGAGGTTACAATGAGCAGTTCTTC
TRBJ2-1,TRBV10-1,TRBD2,-,CASSDPTSGRGQFF,TGCGCCAGCAGTGATCCTACTAGCGGGAGAGGCCAGTTCTTC
TRBJ1-1,TRBV4-3,-,-,CASSQDLGENTEAFF,TGCGCCAGCAGCCAAGACCTAGGGGAGAACACTGAAGCTTTCTTT
TRBJ2-1,TRBV9,TRBD2,-,CASSRSGSPYNEQFF,TGTGCCAGCAGCCGCAGCGGGAGTCCCTACAATGAGCAGTTCTTC
TRBJ1-5,TRBV25-1,TRBD1,few,CASSQTGNGQPQHF,TGTGCCAGCAGCCAGACAGGGAATGGTCAGCCCCAGCATTTT
TRBJ1-2,TRBV28,-,-,CASYSRFYGYTF,TGTGCCAGTTACAGTCGCTTCTATGGCTACACCTTC
TRBJ1-1,TRBV7-2,-,-,CASSPNPGHNTEAFF,TGTGCCAGCAGCCCAAACCCGGGACACAACACTGAAGCTTTCTTT